This entry lists 22 T cell receptor beta chains sequenced from one sample in a study of CXCR3-negative and CXCR3-positive naive CD8 T cells. Study results and limitations: For CXCR3-positive naive cells, TRB CDR3s were more hydrophobic than those of CXCR3-negative naive cells.

The antigens these receptors bind are not known. The TRB cDNA libraries were prepared by 5' RACE with UMI labels. From the 5' RACE reads, TCRdb lists one entry per CDR3 protein and no DNA. The sample data list 120,000 to 150,000 distinct CDR3 sequences. Sequences were obtained from naive CXCR3+ CD8+ T cells from blood. Subset described: CD45RO-CCR7+CD27+CD95- naive CD8+ T cells expressing CXCR3 (TNR3+). These receptors all stem from a human donor in good health. Some clones in this sample may be carry-over from other donors' samples.

This sequence joins TRBV27 and TRBJ2-1; TCRdb's D gene call, TRBD1, goes unchecked for lack of DNA. Germline-derived CDR1 and CDR2 are MNHEY and SMNVEV (reference sequence). This CDR3 contains 12 residues. The CDR3 loop is CASSFGRDEQFF.

V gene TRBV28 combines with J gene TRBJ2-7; lacking DNA, the TRBD2 call made by TCRdb goes unchecked. Germline loops: CDR1 MDHEN, CDR2 SYDVKM. This CDR3 is 15 amino acids long. The chain's CDR3 is CASSEGLAVIYEQYF.

The genes are TRBV5-1 and TRBJ1-2. This CDR3 is built from 14 residues. The germline CDR1 and CDR2 sequences are SGHRS and YFSETQ. The CDR3 spells CASSLEGDLYGYTF. Full variable domain (remainder filled in from reference TRBV5-1 and TRBJ1-2): KAGVTQTPRYLIKTRGQQVTLSCSPISGHRSVSWYQQTPGQGLQFLFEYFSETQRNKGNFPGRFSGRQFSNSRSEMNVSTLELGDSALYLCASSLEGDLYGYTFGSGTRLTVV.

The J gene is TRBJ2-1, the V gene TRBV27; checking the TCRdb D call of TRBD2 is not possible without DNA. Germline V CDR1 and CDR2: MNHEY, SMNVEV (reference sequence). This CDR3 region has 16 residues. The chain's CDR3 is CASSPIQAGGLNEQFF.

The chain employs TRBV4-1 and TRBJ2-1; TCRdb selects TRBD1, and the lack of DNA leaves this call unchecked. The germline CDR1 and CDR2 sequences are MGHRA and YSYEKL. The CDR3 has 13 residues. CDR3 amino acids: CASSPPAGPEQFF.

V and J are TRBV27 and TRBJ2-7; TCRdb outputs TRBD2, but without DNA this stays unchecked. The CDR3 contains 13 residues. Germline V gives CDR1 MNHEY, CDR2 SMNVEV (reference sequence). The CDR3 region is CASRRGAAYEQYF.

V usage is TRBV12-5 and J usage is TRBJ1-5; the TCRdb call, TRBD1, lacks DNA for checking. This CDR3 contains 15 residues. Germline CDR1 is LGHNT and CDR2 is FRNRAP. CDR3 sequence: CASGPPGSGNQPQHF.

This chain links TRBV4-1 with TRBJ2-1; TCRdb selects TRBD2, and the lack of DNA leaves this call unchecked. CDR3 length: 18 residues. CDR1 is MGHRA, CDR2 YSYEKL, per germline. The chain's CDR3 is CASSQDFLGAGGYNEQFF.

The V gene is TRBV28, the J gene TRBJ2-7; TCRdb's D call of TRBD2 is untestable without DNA. The CDR3 runs 14 residues. The germline CDR1 and CDR2 sequences are MDHEN and SYDVKM. The CDR3: CASSLRLAVYEQYF.

The gene calls are TRBV30 and TRBJ1-1; TCRdb calls TRBD1, which cannot be checked without DNA. This CDR3 comprises 12 residues. Germline CDR1 GTSNPN, CDR2 SVGIG (reference sequence). The chain's CDR3 is CAWTGGGTEAFF.

The chain combines TRBV27 with TRBJ1-1; TCRdb returns TRBD1, unconfirmable since there is no DNA. This CDR3 contains 16 residues. Looked up from germline, CDR1 is MNHEY and CDR2 is SMNVEV (reference sequence). This CDR3 reads CASSLIAGTEGTEAFF.

The chain recombines TRBV7-9 with TRBJ2-5; the TCRdb D gene call, TRBD2, has no DNA to confirm it. The germline gives CDR1 SEHNR, CDR2 FQNEAQ (reference sequence). CDR3 length equals 18 residues. CDR3 loop: CASSSTGTSPGGRETQYF.

This sequence joins TRBV7-9 and TRBJ2-7. Looked up from germline, CDR1 is SEHNR and CDR2 is FQNEAQ (reference sequence). The CDR3 length is 11 residues. The CDR3 here is CASSPIYEQYF.

The chain carries TRBV6-2 or TRBV6-3 and TRBJ2-2; TCRdb names TRBD1, which stays unverified in the absence of DNA. The CDR3 has 15 amino acids. Germline values: CDR1 MNHEY, CDR2 SVGEGT. CDR3 region: CASSSRVDSTGELFF.

V and J are TRBV6-5 and TRBJ2-7. Per germline, CDR1 MNHEY and CDR2 SVGAGI. This CDR3 region has 14 residues. This CDR3 is CASSYGRVSYEQYF.

V and J are TRBV19 and TRBJ2-7; TCRdb's D call of TRBD1 is untestable without DNA. Germline V CDR1 and CDR2: LNHDA, SQIVND (reference sequence). CDR3 length equals 20 residues. The CDR3 sequence: CASSSPNGFGGGTYPYEQYF.

This sequence joins TRBV11-2 and TRBJ1-1. The germline gives CDR1 SGHAT, CDR2 FQNNGV. This CDR3 has 16 amino acids. The CDR3 loop is CASSLAISDRNTEAFF.

The rearrangement links TRBV29-1 to TRBJ2-1; the TCRdb call, TRBD2, lacks DNA for checking. CDR1 and CDR2 (germline): SQVTM, ANQGSEA. This CDR3 has 15 amino acids. The CDR3 sequence: CSVEGRSGDYNEQFF.

The CDR3 loop is CASSQDGSGGELAKNIQYF. V gene TRBV4-2 combines with J gene TRBJ2-4; TCRdb indicates TRBD2, and absent DNA this call remains unverified. The CDR3 consists of 19 residues. The germline gives CDR1 LGHNA, CDR2 YNFKEQ.

The CDR3 sequence is CASRLEAGGLSYEQYF. The chain employs TRBV7-9 and TRBJ2-7; TCRdb reports TRBD2, a call that lacks DNA to check it against. The CDR3 sequence is 16 residues long. Germline V gives CDR1 SEHNR, CDR2 FQNEAQ (reference sequence).

V and J are TRBV20-1 and TRBJ2-7. Germline CDR1 and CDR2: DFQATT and SNEGSKA (reference sequence). This CDR3 has 13 residues. CDR3 in amino acids: CSARAGDSYEQYF.

This rearrangement joins TRBV20-1 to TRBJ2-7; the D call of TRBD1 rests on TCRdb alone, since no DNA is present to check it. The germline V gene has CDR1 DFQATT and CDR2 SNEGSKA (reference sequence). There are 15 residues in the CDR3. The CDR3 sequence: CSASLIGAASYEQYF.